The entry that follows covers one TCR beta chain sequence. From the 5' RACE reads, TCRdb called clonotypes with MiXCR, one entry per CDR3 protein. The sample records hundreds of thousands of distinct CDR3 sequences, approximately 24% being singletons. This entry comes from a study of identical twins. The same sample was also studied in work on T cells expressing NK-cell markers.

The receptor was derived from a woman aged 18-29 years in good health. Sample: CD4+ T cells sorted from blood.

This chain's CDR3 is CASSRGRRADTQYF. CDR3 DNA: TGTGCCAGCAGCCGCGGTAGAAGAGCAGATACGCAGTATTTT. The chain is built from TRBV6-2 or TRBV6-3 and TRBJ2-3, with D hard to call. Germline CDR1 reads MNHEY; CDR2 reads SVGEGT. This CDR3 contains 14 residues. Trimming stripped 6 bases from V and 4 bases from J, with 14 bases between.